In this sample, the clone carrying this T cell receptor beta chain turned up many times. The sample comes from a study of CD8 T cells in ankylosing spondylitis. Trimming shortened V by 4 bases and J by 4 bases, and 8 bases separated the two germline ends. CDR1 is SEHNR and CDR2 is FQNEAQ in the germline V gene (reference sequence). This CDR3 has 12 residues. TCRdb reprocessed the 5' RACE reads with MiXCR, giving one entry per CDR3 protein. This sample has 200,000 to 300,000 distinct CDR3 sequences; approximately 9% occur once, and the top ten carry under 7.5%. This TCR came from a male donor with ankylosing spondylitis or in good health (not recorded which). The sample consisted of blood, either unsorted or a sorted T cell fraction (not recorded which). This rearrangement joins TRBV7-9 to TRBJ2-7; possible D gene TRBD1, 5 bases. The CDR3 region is CASSSTDYEQYF. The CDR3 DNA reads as TGTGCCAGCAGCTCGACAGATTACGAGCAGTACTTC.